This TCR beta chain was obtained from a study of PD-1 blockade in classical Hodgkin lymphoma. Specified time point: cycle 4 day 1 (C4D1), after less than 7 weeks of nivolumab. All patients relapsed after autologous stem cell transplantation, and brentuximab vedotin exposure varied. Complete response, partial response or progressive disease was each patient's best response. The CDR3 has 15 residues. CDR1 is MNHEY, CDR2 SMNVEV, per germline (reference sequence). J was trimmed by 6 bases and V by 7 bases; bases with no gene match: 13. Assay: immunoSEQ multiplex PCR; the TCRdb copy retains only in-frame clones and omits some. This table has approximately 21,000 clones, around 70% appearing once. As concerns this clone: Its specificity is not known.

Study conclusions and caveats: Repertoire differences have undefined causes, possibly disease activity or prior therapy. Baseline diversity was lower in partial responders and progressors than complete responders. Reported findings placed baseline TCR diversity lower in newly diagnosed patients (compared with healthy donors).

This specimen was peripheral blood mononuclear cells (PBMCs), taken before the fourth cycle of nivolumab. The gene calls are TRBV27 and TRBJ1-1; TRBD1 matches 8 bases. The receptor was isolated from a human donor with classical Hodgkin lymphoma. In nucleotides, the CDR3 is TGTGCCAGCAAAGGGACAGGACAAATGTTCGCTGAAGCTTTCTTT. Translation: CASKGTGQMFAEAFF.